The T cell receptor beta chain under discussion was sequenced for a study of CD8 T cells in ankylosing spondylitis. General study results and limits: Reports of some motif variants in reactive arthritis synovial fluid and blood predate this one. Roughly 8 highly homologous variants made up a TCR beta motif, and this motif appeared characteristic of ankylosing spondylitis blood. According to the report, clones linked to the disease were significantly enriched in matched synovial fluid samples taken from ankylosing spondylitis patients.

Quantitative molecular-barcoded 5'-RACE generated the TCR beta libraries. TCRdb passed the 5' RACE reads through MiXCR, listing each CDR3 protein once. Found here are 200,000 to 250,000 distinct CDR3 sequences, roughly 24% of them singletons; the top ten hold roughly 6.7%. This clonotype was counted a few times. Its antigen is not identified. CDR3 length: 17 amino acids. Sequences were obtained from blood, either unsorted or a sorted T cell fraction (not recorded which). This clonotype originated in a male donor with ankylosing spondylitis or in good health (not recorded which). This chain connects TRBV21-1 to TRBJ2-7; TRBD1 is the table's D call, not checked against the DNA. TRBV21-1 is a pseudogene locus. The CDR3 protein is CASSKGTGARITYEQYF. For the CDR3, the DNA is TGTGCCAGCAGCAAGGGGACCGGTGCGCGGATTACCTACGAGCAGTACTTC.